The clone carrying this TCR beta chain was seen a handful of times. The antigen remains undetermined. Some clones are missing from TCRdb's copy, which holds only in-frame ones; the method was immunoSEQ multiplex PCR. The sample carries under 150,000 clones, 80% to 90% recorded once. V was shortened by 0 bases and J by 5 bases, with 10 bases between the two germline ends. Germline CDR1 is MNHEY and CDR2 is SVGAGI. CDR3 length: 14 residues. These data originate in a study of T cells in localized non-small cell lung cancer. Study results and limitations: Longer overall survival was linked to higher blood T cell density.

The sequence was obtained from a female donor over 55 with stage I lung adenocarcinoma. The genes are TRBV6-5 and TRBJ1-1; D is possibly TRBD1 (6 bases). This specimen consisted of peripheral blood, obtained before any cancer treatment. CDR3: CASSYSSQGTEAFF. The CDR3 nucleotides are TGTGCCAGCAGTTACTCTTCCCAGGGGACTGAAGCTTTCTTT.